This T cell receptor (beta chain) derives from a study of blood T cell repertoires in COVID-19. In germline, CDR1 is MDHEN, CDR2 SYDVKM. The CDR3 has 15 amino acids. Trimming removed 5 bases at V and 5 bases at J, with 18 bases between. Clones were sequenced by immunoSEQ multiplex PCR, and TCRdb holds only the in-frame ones, with some missing. The sample contains 250,000 to 300,000 clones, approximately 80% of which appear only once. Cohorts were assigned according to the clinical history that participants reported. The V call is TRBV28, the J call TRBJ1-2, with TRBD1 as a possible D gene (6 bases). The source material was PBMCs or T cells enriched from blood (not recorded which). The TCR sequence derives from a man between 40 and 49 years old who had been exposed to COVID-19. The CDR3 DNA follows: TGTGCCAGCAGTCCCGCCGGGGGGGCGTTATATGGCTACACCTTC. Its translation is CASSPAGGALYGYTF.